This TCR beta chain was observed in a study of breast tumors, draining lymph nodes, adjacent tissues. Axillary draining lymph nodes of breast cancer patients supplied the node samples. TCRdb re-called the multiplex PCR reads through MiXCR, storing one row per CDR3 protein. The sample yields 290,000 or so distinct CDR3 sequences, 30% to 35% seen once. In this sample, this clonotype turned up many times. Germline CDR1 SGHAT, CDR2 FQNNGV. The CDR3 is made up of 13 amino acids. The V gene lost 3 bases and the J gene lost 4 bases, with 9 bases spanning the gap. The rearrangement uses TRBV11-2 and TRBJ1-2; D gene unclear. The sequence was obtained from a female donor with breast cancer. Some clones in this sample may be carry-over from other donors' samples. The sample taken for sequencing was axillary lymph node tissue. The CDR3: CASSFGLGYGYTF. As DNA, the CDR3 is TGTGCCAGCAGCTTTGGGTTGGGCTATGGCTACACCTTC. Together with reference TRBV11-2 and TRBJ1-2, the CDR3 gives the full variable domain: EAGVAQSPRYKIIEKRQSVAFWCNPISGHATLYWYQQILGQGPKLLIQFQNNGVVDDSQLPKDRFSAERLKGVDSTLKIQPAKLEDSAVYLCASSFGLGYGYTFGSGTRLTVV.